The next 16 T cell receptor beta chains were all read from a single sample in a study of T-cell reconstitution after alpha-beta-depleted transplantation in children. Molecular barcoding with unique molecular identifiers was used for the TCRbeta library. TCRdb reprocessed the PCR reads with MiXCR, giving one entry per CDR3 protein. The table includes around 700,000 distinct CDR3 sequences, about an eighth detected once. Sequences were derived from PBMCs, sampled before TCRalphabeta/CD19-depleted stem cell transplant. Source of these receptors: a girl aged 2 to 9 with congenital amegakaryocytic thrombocytopenia, due to receive a stem cell transplant.

This clonotype was counted ten times or more. The chain links TRBV7-9 to TRBJ2-5; D is unclear. Trimming took off 9 bases at V and 0 bases at J, with 11 bases between the two ends. CDR3 length: 13 amino acids. Germline V gene sequence: CDR1 SEHNR, CDR2 FQNEAQ (reference sequence). The CDR3 DNA reads TGTGCCAGTGGCGTAGGGTACCAAGAGACCCAGTACTTC. This translates into CASGVGYQETQYF.

The chain employs TRBV5-1 and TRBJ1-1; no firm D call. The germline V gene has CDR1 SGHRS and CDR2 YFSETQ. CDR3 size: 15 residues. V was cut by 1 base and J by 0 bases, with 10 bases left in between. DNA of the CDR3: TGCGCCAGCAGCTTGCCAGAGTCAATGAACACTGAAGCTTTCTTT. It specifies CASSLPESMNTEAFF.

This clonotype was counted many times. The rearrangement joins TRBV20-1 to TRBJ2-4; possible D gene TRBD2, 6 bases. This CDR3 contains 17 residues. Trimming left V 1 base short and J 4 bases short, with 20 bases between. The germline gives CDR1 DFQATT, CDR2 SNEGSKA (reference sequence). This chain's CDR3 is CSARGGEYLSRKNIQYF. In nucleotides, the CDR3 is TGCAGTGCTAGAGGGGGGGAATATTTGAGCCGTAAAAACATTCAGTACTTC.

The chain combines TRBV12-3 or TRBV12-4 with TRBJ2-2; possibly TRBD1 for D (6 bases). Trimming stripped 6 bases from V and 5 bases from J, with 13 bases between. The CDR3 extends over 14 amino acids. The CDR3 bases are TGTGCCAGCAGAAAAACAGGGTATACCGGGGAGCTGTTTTTT. It translates to CASRKTGYTGELFF.

About this clonotype itself: The conserved final phenylalanine or tryptophan is absent from the CDR3, which likely points to a read error. This rearrangement joins TRBV20-1 to TRBJ2-3; 13 positions agree with TRBD2. Germline V gives CDR1 DFQATT, CDR2 SNEGSKA (reference sequence). V shed 6 bases and J 5 bases; nucleotides not matched to a gene: 8. This CDR3 has 15 amino acids. The DNA for the CDR3 is TGCAGTGCCCCCGGACTAGCGGGAGTTGGAGATACGCAGTATTCT. It is translated as CSAPGLAGVGDTQYS.

The gene calls are TRBV20-1 and TRBJ2-1, with 10 nucleotides matching TRBD2. The CDR3 is 14 residues long. The germline CDR1 and CDR2 sequences are DFQATT and SNEGSKA (reference sequence). After removal of 3 bases from V and 10 bases from J, the junction contained 9 bases not matched to a gene. The DNA for the CDR3 is TGCAGTGCTAGGGCTAGCGGGAGACGACAGGAGCAGTTCTTC. Translating gives CSARASGRRQEQFF.

The sample holds many counts of this clonotype. Compared with germline, one end of the junction differs, possibly owing to a read error. The chain couples TRBV11-2 to TRBJ2-5, with TRBD1 matching over 9 bases. The CDR3 is 16 residues long. CDR1 SGHAT and CDR2 FQNNGV come from the germline V gene. CDR3 in amino acids: CASSLAGTGNQETQYF. The CDR3 DNA sequence: TGTGCCAGCAGTTTAGCCGGGACAGGGAATCAAGAGACCCAGTACTTC. Combining the CDR3 with reference TRBV11-2 and TRBJ2-5 gives the whole variable domain EAGVAQSPRYKIIEKRQSVAFWCNPISGHATLYWYQQILGQGPKLLIQFQNNGVVDDSQLPKDRFSAERLKGVDSTLKIQPAKLEDSAVYLCASSLAGTGNQETQYFGPGTRLLVL.

Concerning this clonotype: A read error is possible here, since a much larger clone lies one base away. The V and J genes are TRBV12-3 or TRBV12-4 and TRBJ2-2; the D gene is possibly TRBD1 (6 bases). The CDR3 covers 16 residues. This CDR3 is CPSSLRGAGRTGELFF. CDR3 sequence (DNA): TGTCCCAGCAGTCTCAGGGGCGCTGGGAGAACCGGGGAGCTGTTTTTT.

This clonotype has ten or more counts. The chain links TRBV11-1 to TRBJ2-1, with 11 bases identical to TRBD2. The germline CDR1 and CDR2 sequences are SGHAT and FQDESV (reference sequence). V trimming: 4 bases; J trimming: 6 bases; junction bases outside the gene matches: 17. There are 19 residues in the CDR3. CDR3 loop: CASSSRRALAGVKSNEQFF. Here the CDR3 DNA reads TGTGCCAGCAGCTCCCGGCGAGCACTAGCGGGAGTAAAAAGCAATGAGCAGTTCTTC.

The rearrangement joins TRBV30 to TRBJ2-7; 7 bases are shared with TRBD1. The germline gives CDR1 GTSNPN, CDR2 SVGIG (reference sequence). Germline trimming cut 2 bases from V and 3 bases from J; bases unmatched to any gene: 10. The CDR3 totals 15 residues. Here the CDR3 DNA reads TGTGCCTGGAGTCGGACAGGAGCACTTTACTACGAGCAGTACTTC. Translating it yields CAWSRTGALYYEQYF.

This clonotype has a handful of counts. The rearrangement joins TRBV28 to TRBJ2-7; the match to TRBD2 covers 8 bases. V gave up 1 base and J gave up 2 bases; unmatched junction bases: 4. CDR3 length equals 15 residues. Per germline, CDR1 MDHEN and CDR2 SYDVKM. The CDR3 loop reads CASSLFPGLAYEQYF. CDR3 DNA: TGTGCCAGCAGTTTATTCCCGGGACTAGCCTACGAGCAGTACTTC.

Ten or more counts support this clonotype. V gene TRBV2 combines with J gene TRBJ2-7; D ambiguous. CDR1 is SNHLY, CDR2 FYNNEI, per germline. Deletions cut 7 bases from V and 4 bases from J, with 11 bases between. This CDR3 region has 12 residues. As DNA, the CDR3 is TGTGCCAGCACCGACGAAATTTACGAGCAGTACTTC. Translation: CASTDEIYEQYF.

This clonotype has ten or more counts. The chain uses TRBV7-6 and TRBJ2-7; no clear D gene. Trimming took off 4 bases at V and 0 bases at J, with 16 bases between the two ends. The CDR3 covers 16 residues. Germline values: CDR1 SGHVS, CDR2 FNYEAQ. CDR3 bases: TGTGCCAGCAGCTCAAACTATAGGGTGACCTCCTACGAGCAGTACTTC. Amino acids: CASSSNYRVTSYEQYF.

This clonotype was recorded at least ten times. The gene calls are TRBV12-3 or TRBV12-4 and TRBJ2-2; 11 bases agree with TRBD1. V lost 5 bases, J lost 3 bases, and 5 bases stayed unmatched. The CDR3 loop spans 16 amino acids. The CDR3 sequence: CASSRGQGADTGELFF. The DNA of the CDR3 is TGTGCCAGCAGTCGAGGACAGGGGGCCGACACCGGGGAGCTGTTTTTT.

This clonotype was seen ten or more times. V is TRBV5-8 and J is TRBJ1-1; 7 nucleotides line up with TRBD1. The CDR3 is 14 residues long. CDR1 SGHTS and CDR2 YDEGEE come from the germline V gene. Trimming took 5 bases from V and 0 from J; bases not matched to a gene: 4. The CDR3 sequence: CASSSDRLNTEAFF. The DNA for the CDR3 is TGTGCCAGCAGTTCGGACAGGCTGAACACTGAAGCTTTCTTT. Drawing the rest from reference TRBV5-8 and TRBJ1-1, the complete variable domain is EAGVTQSPTHLIKTRGQQATLRCSPISGHTSVYWYQQALGLGLQFLLWYDEGEERNRGNFPPRFSGRQFPNYSSELNVNALELEDSALYLCASSSDRLNTEAFFGQGTRLTVV.

The chain links TRBV20-1 to TRBJ2-7, with 10 bases aligning to TRBD2. Germline-derived CDR1 and CDR2 are DFQATT and SNEGSKA (reference sequence). Losses at the gene ends were 5 bases for V and 1 base for J; bases not matched to a gene: 5. CDR3 length: 14 residues. The CDR3 region has the DNA TGCAGTGCTCTCAGCGGGAGGGGGTCCTACGAGCAGTACTTC. Translation gives CSALSGRGSYEQYF.